Listed below are T cell receptor beta chains from one sample, sequenced in a study of shared clonotypes between healthy human individuals. Data came from immunoSEQ multiplex PCR; TCRdb stores just in-frame clones and leaves some out. This sample has 560,000 or so clones, with approximately 96% found just once. The material sequenced was naive CD8+ T cells sorted from blood. The source of these receptors is a woman aged 25-40 years in good health. The CDR3 runs from the conserved cysteine through the conserved F or W. Each record gives: D gene, clone size, J gene, V gene, CDR3 protein, CDR3 DNA. The D gene is left open where the match is weak. Clone size is shown for a subset of rows, as once, few, many or a class of expanded clone.

d_gene: TRBD2; abundance: -; j_gene: TRBJ2-1; v_gene: TRBV5-6; CDR3aa: CASSPSGRVHEQFF; CDR3nt: TGTGCCAGCAGCCCTAGCGGGAGGGTGCATGAGCAGTTCTTC
d_gene: -; abundance: -; j_gene: TRBJ2-3; v_gene: TRBV13; CDR3aa: CASSFRHHTDTQYF; CDR3nt: TGTGCCAGCAGCTTCCGACACCACACAGATACGCAGTATTTT
d_gene: -; abundance: -; j_gene: TRBJ2-4; v_gene: TRBV10-1; CDR3aa: CASSVPQGLAKNIQYF; CDR3nt: TGCGCCAGCAGTGTCCCCCAGGGACTAGCCAAAAACATTCAGTACTTC
d_gene: TRBD2; abundance: -; j_gene: TRBJ2-2; v_gene: TRBV7-9; CDR3aa: CASSPQTSGRAGELFF; CDR3nt: TGTGCCAGCAGCCCCCAGACTAGCGGGAGGGCCGGGGAGCTGTTTTTT
d_gene: -; abundance: -; j_gene: TRBJ2-2; v_gene: TRBV9; CDR3aa: CASSPVRRGSTGELFF; CDR3nt: TGTGCCAGCAGCCCCGTCCGACGGGGAAGCACCGGGGAGCTGTTTTTT
d_gene: -; abundance: few; j_gene: TRBJ2-7; v_gene: TRBV19; CDR3aa: CASGASGTYEQYF; CDR3nt: TGTGCCAGTGGCGCGAGCGGAACCTACGAGCAGTACTTC
d_gene: TRBD1; abundance: -; j_gene: TRBJ1-2; v_gene: TRBV2; CDR3aa: CDSRRDRKFYGYTF; CDR3nt: TGTGACTCGCGCCGGGACAGAAAATTCTATGGCTACACCTTC
d_gene: TRBD1; abundance: once; j_gene: TRBJ2-1; v_gene: TRBV27; CDR3aa: CASRNSGTGGWDEQFF; CDR3nt: TGTGCCAGCAGAAATTCCGGGACAGGGGGCTGGGATGAGCAGTTCTTC
d_gene: -; abundance: -; j_gene: TRBJ1-2; v_gene: TRBV19; CDR3aa: CASSIMAGDGYTF; CDR3nt: TGTGCCAGTAGTATAATGGCGGGCGATGGCTACACCTTC
d_gene: TRBD1; abundance: -; j_gene: TRBJ1-2; v_gene: TRBV29-1; CDR3aa: CSVVTGGDYGYTF; CDR3nt: TGCAGCGTTGTGACAGGGGGAGACTATGGCTACACCTTC
d_gene: -; abundance: -; j_gene: TRBJ1-5; v_gene: TRBV27; CDR3aa: CASRGRRNQPQHF; CDR3nt: TGTGCCAGTAGGGGGAGGAGGAATCAGCCCCAGCATTTT
d_gene: TRBD1; abundance: -; j_gene: TRBJ2-7; v_gene: TRBV4-1; CDR3aa: CASSQDQGELRYF; CDR3nt: TGCGCCAGCAGCCAAGATCAGGGGGAGTTGCGGTACTTC
d_gene: -; abundance: -; j_gene: TRBJ2-7; v_gene: TRBV21-1; CDR3aa: CASSKEQVSSYEQYF; CDR3nt: TGTGCCAGCAGCAAAGAACAGGTTAGCTCCTACGAGCAGTACTTC
d_gene: TRBD2; abundance: -; j_gene: TRBJ2-3; v_gene: TRBV7-8; CDR3aa: CASSFSVEAGVATDTQCF; CDR3nt: TGTGCCAGCAGCTTTTCCGTTGAAGCGGGAGTAGCGACAGATACGCAGTGTTTT
d_gene: -; abundance: once; j_gene: TRBJ1-2; v_gene: TRBV27; CDR3aa: CASSPLGAYYGYTF; CDR3nt: TGTGCCAGCAGTCCCCTCGGGGCCTACTATGGCTACACCTTC
d_gene: -; abundance: -; j_gene: TRBJ2-7; v_gene: TRBV10-3; CDR3aa: CAISDMAETHYEQYF; CDR3nt: TGTGCCATCAGTGACATGGCGGAGACGCACTACGAGCAGTACTTC
d_gene: -; abundance: -; j_gene: TRBJ2-3; v_gene: TRBV2; CDR3aa: CASNGSPSTDTQYF; CDR3nt: TGTGCCAGCAATGGCAGTCCGAGCACAGATACGCAGTATTTT
d_gene: TRBD2; abundance: -; j_gene: TRBJ2-7; v_gene: TRBV5-1; CDR3aa: CASSPGAREGYEQYF; CDR3nt: TGCGCCAGCAGCCCAGGTGCTCGGGAGGGCTACGAGCAGTACTTC
d_gene: -; abundance: -; j_gene: TRBJ2-3; v_gene: TRBV7-3; CDR3aa: CASSLEVGTDTQYF; CDR3nt: TGTGCCAGCAGCTTGGAGGTTGGCACAGATACGCAGTATTTT
d_gene: -; abundance: -; j_gene: TRBJ2-1; v_gene: TRBV5-4; CDR3aa: CASRDSVVNEQFF; CDR3nt: TGTGCCAGCAGGGATTCAGTAGTTAATGAGCAGTTCTTC
d_gene: -; abundance: -; j_gene: TRBJ1-1; v_gene: TRBV4-1; CDR3aa: CASLAPGRRGEAFF; CDR3nt: TGCGCCAGCCTAGCCCCCGGGAGACGAGGTGAAGCTTTCTTT
d_gene: -; abundance: once; j_gene: TRBJ2-5; v_gene: TRBV5-4; CDR3aa: CASSVVSQETQYF; CDR3nt: TGTGCCAGCAGCGTGGTGAGCCAAGAGACCCAGTACTTC
d_gene: TRBD2; abundance: -; j_gene: TRBJ2-1; v_gene: TRBV19; CDR3aa: CASTLAGALYNEQFF; CDR3nt: TGTGCCAGTACCCTAGCGGGGGCCTTATACAATGAGCAGTTCTTC
d_gene: TRBD1; abundance: -; j_gene: TRBJ1-1; v_gene: TRBV2; CDR3aa: CASSGGTDQAFF; CDR3nt: TGTGCCAGCAGTGGAGGGACAGATCAAGCTTTCTTT
d_gene: TRBD1; abundance: -; j_gene: TRBJ1-2; v_gene: TRBV19; CDR3aa: CASSKTGTVKNVGYTF; CDR3nt: TGTGCCAGTAGCAAAACCGGGACAGTGAAAAACGTGGGCTACACCTTC
d_gene: TRBD2; abundance: -; j_gene: TRBJ2-1; v_gene: TRBV7-9; CDR3aa: CASSSVTGTSGIEQFF; CDR3nt: TGTGCCAGCAGCTCCGTTACCGGGACTAGCGGGATAGAGCAGTTCTTC
d_gene: -; abundance: -; j_gene: TRBJ2-1; v_gene: TRBV19; CDR3aa: CASSILTEQFF; CDR3nt: TGTGCCAGTAGTATTCTAACGGAGCAGTTCTTC
d_gene: TRBD2; abundance: -; j_gene: TRBJ2-7; v_gene: TRBV29-1; CDR3aa: CSVELGLTSAGGYEQYF; CDR3nt: TGCAGCGTCGAGCTGGGTTTAACGTCCGCGGGAGGGTACGAGCAGTACTTC
d_gene: TRBD2; abundance: -; j_gene: TRBJ2-1; v_gene: TRBV11-2; CDR3aa: CASSLLAGDPNNEQFF; CDR3nt: TGTGCCAGCAGCTTACTAGCGGGAGACCCAAACAATGAGCAGTTCTTC
d_gene: TRBD2; abundance: -; j_gene: TRBJ2-3; v_gene: TRBV5-5; CDR3aa: CASSDGLADFTDTQYF; CDR3nt: TGTGCCAGCAGCGACGGACTAGCGGATTTCACAGATACGCAGTATTTT
d_gene: -; abundance: -; j_gene: TRBJ2-1; v_gene: TRBV5-8; CDR3aa: CASSLDGTRGYNEQFF; CDR3nt: TGTGCCAGCAGCTTAGACGGGACAAGGGGATACAATGAGCAGTTCTTC
d_gene: -; abundance: -; j_gene: TRBJ2-7; v_gene: TRBV19; CDR3aa: CASSPIGPHYEQYF; CDR3nt: TGTGCCAGTAGTCCCATTGGACCTCACTACGAGCAGTACTTC
d_gene: -; abundance: -; j_gene: TRBJ2-1; v_gene: TRBV7-6; CDR3aa: CASSFFPRGSLAGSYNEQFF; CDR3nt: TGTGCCAGCAGCTTTTTCCCCAGGGGGTCTCTAGCGGGCTCCTACAATGAGCAGTTCTTC
d_gene: TRBD2; abundance: -; j_gene: TRBJ2-1; v_gene: TRBV27; CDR3aa: CASSPHPSGRANEQFF; CDR3nt: TGTGCCAGCAGTCCCCACCCTAGCGGGAGGGCCAATGAGCAGTTCTTC
d_gene: -; abundance: -; j_gene: TRBJ2-3; v_gene: TRBV6-6; CDR3aa: CASSYWGNTDTQYF; CDR3nt: TGTGCCAGCAGTTATTGGGGGAACACAGATACGCAGTATTTT
d_gene: -; abundance: -; j_gene: TRBJ1-5; v_gene: TRBV25-1; CDR3aa: CASSNGGSNQPQHF; CDR3nt: TGTGCCAGCAGTAACGGGGGAAGCAATCAGCCCCAGCATTTT
d_gene: -; abundance: -; j_gene: TRBJ1-3; v_gene: TRBV4-2; CDR3aa: CASSQVRSYGDPGNTIYF; CDR3nt: TGTGCCAGCAGCCAAGTACGTTCGTACGGCGACCCTGGAAACACCATATATTTT
d_gene: -; abundance: -; j_gene: TRBJ1-1; v_gene: TRBV4-1; CDR3aa: CASSQTVGLTEAFF; CDR3nt: TGCGCCAGCAGCCAGACAGTAGGGCTCACTGAAGCTTTCTTT
d_gene: -; abundance: once; j_gene: TRBJ2-7; v_gene: TRBV5-4; CDR3aa: CASRPADRPPYEQYF; CDR3nt: TGTGCCAGCAGACCCGCTGACAGGCCCCCCTACGAGCAGTACTTC
d_gene: -; abundance: -; j_gene: TRBJ2-7; v_gene: TRBV6-5; CDR3aa: CASSSDHSYEQYF; CDR3nt: TGTGCCAGCAGTTCGGACCATTCCTACGAGCAGTACTTC
d_gene: -; abundance: -; j_gene: TRBJ2-1; v_gene: TRBV7-9; CDR3aa: CASSLPGLYNEQFF; CDR3nt: TGTGCCAGCAGCCTCCCGGGACTTTACAATGAGCAGTTCTTC
d_gene: -; abundance: -; j_gene: TRBJ2-7; v_gene: TRBV6-1; CDR3aa: CASSKPRGSSYEQYF; CDR3nt: TGTGCCAGCAGTAAGCCCCGGGGCAGCTCCTACGAGCAGTACTTC
d_gene: -; abundance: -; j_gene: TRBJ1-1; v_gene: TRBV28; CDR3aa: CASSLDFDTEAFF; CDR3nt: TGTGCCAGCAGTTTGGACTTCGACACTGAAGCTTTCTTT
d_gene: TRBD2; abundance: -; j_gene: TRBJ2-2; v_gene: TRBV28; CDR3aa: CASSLLIAGGPAVENTGELFF; CDR3nt: TGTGCCAGCAGTTTATTGATAGCGGGAGGGCCGGCAGTTGAGAACACCGGGGAGCTGTTTTTT
d_gene: -; abundance: -; j_gene: TRBJ2-3; v_gene: TRBV19; CDR3aa: CASSKRPNQWGDTQYF; CDR3nt: TGTGCCAGTAGTAAACGGCCTAACCAGTGGGGAGATACGCAGTATTTT
d_gene: TRBD2; abundance: -; j_gene: TRBJ2-1; v_gene: TRBV29-1; CDR3aa: CSVAGTMSNEQFF; CDR3nt: TGCAGCGTTGCCGGGACTATGTCGAATGAGCAGTTCTTC
d_gene: -; abundance: once; j_gene: TRBJ2-1; v_gene: TRBV29-1; CDR3aa: CSVVLGTNEQFF; CDR3nt: TGCAGCGTTGTTCTAGGGACCAATGAGCAGTTCTTC
d_gene: -; abundance: -; j_gene: TRBJ1-2; v_gene: TRBV6-5; CDR3aa: CASSRGGGYTF; CDR3nt: TGTGCCAGCAGCAGGGGAGGAGGCTACACCTTC
d_gene: -; abundance: once; j_gene: TRBJ1-4; v_gene: TRBV13; CDR3aa: CASSFGTLGATNEKLFF; CDR3nt: TGTGCCAGCAGCTTCGGGACCCTGGGGGCAACTAATGAAAAACTGTTTTTT
d_gene: -; abundance: -; j_gene: TRBJ1-1; v_gene: TRBV29-1; CDR3aa: CSVEIGAHAGTEAFF; CDR3nt: TGCAGCGTTGAAATCGGGGCTCACGCGGGGACTGAAGCTTTCTTT
d_gene: -; abundance: -; j_gene: TRBJ2-3; v_gene: TRBV6-1; CDR3aa: CASSDDDTGSPDTQYF; CDR3nt: TGTGCCAGCAGTGATGACGACACCGGGTCCCCAGATACGCAGTATTTT
d_gene: -; abundance: -; j_gene: TRBJ2-3; v_gene: TRBV13; CDR3aa: CASSSQITDTQYF; CDR3nt: TGTGCCAGCAGCTCCCAGATCACAGATACGCAGTATTTT
d_gene: -; abundance: -; j_gene: TRBJ2-7; v_gene: TRBV28; CDR3aa: CASTLGGYEQYF; CDR3nt: TGTGCCAGCACCTTGGGGGGTTACGAGCAGTACTTC